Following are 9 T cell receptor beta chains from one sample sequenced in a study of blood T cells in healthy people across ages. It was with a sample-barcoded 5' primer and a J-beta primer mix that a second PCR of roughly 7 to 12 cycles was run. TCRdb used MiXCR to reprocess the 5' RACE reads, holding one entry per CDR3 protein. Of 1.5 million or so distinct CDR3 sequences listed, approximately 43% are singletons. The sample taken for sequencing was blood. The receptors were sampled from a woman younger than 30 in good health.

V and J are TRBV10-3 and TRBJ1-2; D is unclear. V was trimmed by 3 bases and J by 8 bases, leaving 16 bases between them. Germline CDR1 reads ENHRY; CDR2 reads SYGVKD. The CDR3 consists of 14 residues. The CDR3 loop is CAISDGVVSAGYTF. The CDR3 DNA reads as TGTGCCATCAGTGATGGGGTAGTCTCGGCGGGCTACACCTTC.

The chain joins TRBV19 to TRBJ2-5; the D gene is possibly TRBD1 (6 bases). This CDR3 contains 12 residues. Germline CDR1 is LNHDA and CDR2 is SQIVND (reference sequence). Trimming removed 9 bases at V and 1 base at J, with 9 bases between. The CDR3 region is CASQDSQETQYF. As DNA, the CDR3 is TGTGCCAGCCAGGACAGCCAAGAGACCCAGTACTTC. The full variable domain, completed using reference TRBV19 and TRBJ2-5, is DGGITQSPKYLFRKEGQNVTLSCEQNLNHDAMYWYRQDPGQGLRLIYYSQIVNDFQKGDIAEGYSVSREKKESFPLTVTSAQKNPTAFYLCASQDSQETQYFGPGTRLLVL.

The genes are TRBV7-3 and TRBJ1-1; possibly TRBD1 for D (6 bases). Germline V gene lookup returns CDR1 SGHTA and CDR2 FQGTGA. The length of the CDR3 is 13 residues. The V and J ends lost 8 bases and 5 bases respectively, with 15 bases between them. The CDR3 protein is CASGLRGRTEAFF. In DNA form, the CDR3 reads TGTGCCAGCGGACTGAGGGGGAGGACTGAAGCTTTCTTT.

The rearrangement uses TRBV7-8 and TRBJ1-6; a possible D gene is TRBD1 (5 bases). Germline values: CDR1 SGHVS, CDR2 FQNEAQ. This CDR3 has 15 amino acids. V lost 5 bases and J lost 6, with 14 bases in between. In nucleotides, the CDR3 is TGTGCCAGCAGCCCCTCCCCAGGGACTAATTCACCCCTCCACTTT. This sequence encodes CASSPSPGTNSPLHF.

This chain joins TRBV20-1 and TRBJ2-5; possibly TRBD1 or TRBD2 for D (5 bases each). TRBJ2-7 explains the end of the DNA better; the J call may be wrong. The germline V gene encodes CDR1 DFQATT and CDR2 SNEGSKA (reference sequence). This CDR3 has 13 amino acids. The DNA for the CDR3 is TGCAGTGCTAGAGGAGTGGGGGATCGCGAGCAGTACTTC. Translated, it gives CSARGVGDREQYF.

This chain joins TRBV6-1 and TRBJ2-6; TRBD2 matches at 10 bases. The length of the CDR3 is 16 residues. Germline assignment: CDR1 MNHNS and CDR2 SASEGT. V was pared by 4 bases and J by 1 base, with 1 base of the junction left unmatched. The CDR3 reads CASSVAGGSGANVLTF. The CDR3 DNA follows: TGTGCCAGCAGTGTAGCGGGGGGTTCTGGGGCCAACGTCCTGACTTTC.

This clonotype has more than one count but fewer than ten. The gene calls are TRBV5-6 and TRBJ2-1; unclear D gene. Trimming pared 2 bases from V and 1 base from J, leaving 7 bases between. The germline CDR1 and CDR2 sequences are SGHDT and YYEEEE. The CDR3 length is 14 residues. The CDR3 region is CASSFGRSYNEQFF. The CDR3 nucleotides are TGTGCCAGCAGCTTCGGTCGATCCTACAATGAGCAGTTCTTC.

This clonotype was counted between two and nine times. CDR3 loop: CASSATGHSNQPQHF. DNA of the CDR3: TGTGCCAGCAGCGCGACAGGACATAGCAATCAGCCCCAGCATTTT. The chain links TRBV9 to TRBJ1-5; tentatively, D is TRBD1 (6 bases). The V gene's germline CDR1 is SGDLS and CDR2 YYNGEE. Trimming took off 3 bases at V and 0 bases at J, with 10 bases between the two ends. The CDR3 runs to 15 residues.

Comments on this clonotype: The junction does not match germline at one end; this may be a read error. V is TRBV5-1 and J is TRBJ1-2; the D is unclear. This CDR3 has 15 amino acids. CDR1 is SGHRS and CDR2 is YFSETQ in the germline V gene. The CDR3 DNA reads TGCGGCAGCAGCTCAGCGGATCCCTTAACTTCGCGCTACACCTTC. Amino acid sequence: CGSSSADPLTSRYTF.